The 10 T cell receptor beta chains below were found in one sample sequenced in a study of blood T cell repertoires in COVID-19. This table comes from immunoSEQ multiplex PCR, and its TCRdb copy is limited to in-frame clones, with some not included. The sample gives roughly 57,000 clones, 87% of which show up once; 5.5% to 8.5% is in the top ten. Sequenced sample: peripheral blood. Receptors were obtained from a man aged 55 to 70 with active or convalescent COVID-19.

The chain links TRBV4-2 to TRBJ2-3; 9 bases match TRBD2. Germline V lookup: CDR1 LGHNA, CDR2 YNFKEQ. The CDR3 runs 14 residues. The J segment lost 4 bases and the V segment lost 6 bases, leaving 5 bases of the junction unmatched. The CDR3 bases are TGTGCCAGCAGGCGCGGGGGGGCGGCAGATACGCAGTATTTT. Translation: CASRRGGAADTQYF.

The J gene is TRBJ2-7, the V gene TRBV6-2 or TRBV6-3, with a possible D match to TRBD1 (6 bases). CDR3 length equals 14 residues. V was clipped by 4 bases and J by 2 bases, with 12 bases between them. Germline V gene data show CDR1 as MNHEY and CDR2 as SVGEGT. CDR3 coding DNA: TGTGCCAGCAGTTGGCTGGCAGGGGCCTACGAGCAGTACTTC. Protein: CASSWLAGAYEQYF.

The V and J genes are TRBV18 and TRBJ2-2; weak D call: TRBD1 (5 bases). V shed 3 bases and J shed 2 bases, with 13 bases lying between them. The CDR3 covers 16 residues. Germline CDR1 reads KGHSH; CDR2 reads LQKENI. The CDR3 protein is CASSPSKTANTGELFF. In DNA form, the CDR3 reads TGTGCCAGCTCACCTTCCAAGACAGCCAACACCGGGGAGCTGTTTTTT.

This chain joins TRBV6-2 or TRBV6-3 and TRBJ2-3; possible D gene TRBD2, 7 bases. V lost 4 bases, J lost 2 bases, and 13 bases lay in between. This CDR3 has 15 residues. Germline V gives CDR1 MNHEY, CDR2 SVGEGT. CDR3 protein: CASSWRGGDTDTQYF. The DNA of the CDR3 is TGTGCCAGCAGTTGGAGAGGGGGGGACACAGATACGCAGTATTTT.

CDR3 sequence: CATSLNTEAFF. The CDR3 DNA is TGTGCCACCTCCTTGAACACTGAAGCTTTCTTT. The chain uses TRBV2 and TRBJ1-1, with D unclear. CDR1 SNHLY and CDR2 FYNNEI come from the germline V gene. V lost 10 bases and J 0 bases, leaving 6 bases between the germline ends. The CDR3 contains 11 residues.

The rearrangement uses TRBV3-1 (or the pseudogene TRBV3-2) and TRBJ1-4; D is undetermined. CDR1 is LGHDT, CDR2 YNNKEL, per germline (reference sequence). V was shortened by 1 base and J by 5 bases, with 14 bases between the two germline ends. This CDR3 is built from 16 residues. The CDR3 sequence: CASSQGSGMGNEKLFF. The DNA of the CDR3 is TGTGCCAGCAGCCAAGGTTCGGGGATGGGGAATGAAAAACTGTTTTTT.

This chain uses TRBV6-5 with TRBJ1-6; a weak D match, TRBD1 (5 bases). The V gene's germline CDR1 is MNHEY and CDR2 SVGAGI. The CDR3 has 13 amino acids. V was clipped by 7 bases and J by 7 bases, with 11 bases between them. The CDR3 coding sequence is TGTGCCAGCAAAGCGGGGGTGAATTCACCCCTCCACTTT. Translating gives CASKAGVNSPLHF.

The V gene is TRBV29-1, the J gene TRBJ2-5, with D possibly being TRBD1 (6 bases). The V end lost 3 bases, the J end lost 1 base, and 6 bases lay between the germline ends. The CDR3 contains 12 residues. CDR1 and CDR2 (germline): SQVTM, ANQGSEA. CDR3 sequence: CSVDRGQETQYF. The CDR3 DNA sequence: TGCAGCGTTGACAGGGGCCAAGAGACCCAGTACTTC. Full variable domain (rest looked up from reference TRBV29-1 and TRBJ2-5): SAVISQKPSRDICQRGTSLTIQCQVDSQVTMMFWYRQQPGQSLTLIATANQGSEATYESGFVIDKFPISRPNLTFSTLTVSNMSPEDSSIYLCSVDRGQETQYFGPGTRLLVL.

This chain uses TRBV3-1 (or the pseudogene TRBV3-2) with TRBJ1-5; tentatively, D is TRBD1 (5 bases). V lost 4 bases and J 7 bases, leaving 14 bases between the germline ends. The CDR3 has 14 residues. Germline values: CDR1 LGHDT, CDR2 YNNKEL (reference sequence). The CDR3, as DNA: TGTGCCAGCAGCCTAGAGGGGAGGGCCCAGCCCCAGCATTTT. Amino acids: CASSLEGRAQPQHF.

The gene calls are TRBV5-4 and TRBJ2-5, with 11 bases matching TRBD2. CDR1 and CDR2 (germline): SGHNT, YYREEE (reference sequence). V shed 2 bases and J 2 bases; nucleotides not matched to a gene: 2. This CDR3 has 15 amino acids. The CDR3 DNA reads as TGTGCCAGCAGCTTTACTAGCGGGAGACAAGAGACCCAGTACTTC. The encoded protein is CASSFTSGRQETQYF.